Listed below are T cell receptor beta chains from one sample, sequenced in a study of T cell changes during pregnancy in multiple sclerosis. The repertoire was sequenced with immunoSEQ multiplex PCR; TCRdb's copy has only in-frame clones and lacks some. Here the sample spans about 20,000 clones, about 85% being singletons. The sample was CD8+ T cells from peripheral blood mononuclear cells, taken after pregnancy. These receptors were collected from a female donor in good health, enrolled as a control in a pregnancy study. Each CDR3 is given with its conserved first and last residue. A D gene is named only where the DNA matches it firmly. Only some rows state a clone size, as once, few, many or a class for expanded clones.

>TRBV7-9|.|TRBJ1-2|.
TGTGCCAGCAGCTTAGACCAGGGGACGGATGGCTACACCTTC
CASSLDQGTDGYTF
>TRBV11-2|TRBD1|TRBJ2-7|.
TGTGCCAGCAGAGGGGACAGTTACTACGAGCAGTACTTC
CASRGDSYYEQYF
>TRBV19|TRBD2|TRBJ2-2|.
TGTGCCAGCACCCTTGGCCCGGGGGGAGGGGAGCTGTTTTTT
CASTLGPGGGELFF
>TRBV2|TRBD2|TRBJ2-2|.
TGTGCCAGCACCAAAGGACTAGCGGGAGGGCCGGACACCGGGGAGCTGTTTTTT
CASTKGLAGGPDTGELFF
>TRBV28|TRBD1|TRBJ1-4|.
TGTGCCAGCAGTCCCGGACAGGGTCTTAATGAAAAACTGTTTTTT
CASSPGQGLNEKLFF
>TRBV4-1|.|TRBJ1-1|.
TGCGCCAGCAGCGGAAAAGTGGGGGCTGGAGTTGAAGCTTTCTTT
CASSGKVGAGVEAFF
>TRBV2|TRBD2|TRBJ2-1|.
TGTGCCAGCAGTGAAGGTCGGGAGGGCGGGGATGAGCAGTTCTTC
CASSEGREGGDEQFF
>TRBV2|TRBD1|TRBJ2-7|.
TGTGCCAGCAACACCCGGACAGGGTACTCCTACGAGCAGTACTTC
CASNTRTGYSYEQYF
>TRBV6-5|TRBD1|TRBJ1-1|.
TGTGCCAGCAGGGAATTGGTTACAGGGGGCACTGAAGCTTTCTTT
CASRELVTGGTEAFF
>TRBV5-4|TRBD1|TRBJ1-2|.
TGTGCCAGCAGCCCGGGACAGAACTATGGCTACACCTTC
CASSPGQNYGYTF
>TRBV27|TRBD1|TRBJ2-7|.
TGTGCCAGCAGTTTTGGGGGACAGGGAAGGAACGAGCAGTACTTC
CASSFGGQGRNEQYF
>TRBV5-4|TRBD2|TRBJ2-5|.
TGTGCCAGCAGCCCTAGCGGGGGCCAAGAGACCCAGTACTTC
CASSPSGGQETQYF
>TRBV7-9|.|TRBJ2-7|.
TGTGCCAGCAGCTTAAGGGGGGGACCCCTTGCGGAGCAGTACTTC
CASSLRGGPLAEQYF
>TRBV4-3|.|TRBJ2-7|few
TGCGCCAGCAGCCAAGATTTCTCCTTCCGGGAGCAGTACTTC
CASSQDFSFREQYF
>TRBV7-2|.|TRBJ1-1|.
TGTGCCAGCAGCCGCCCGGGAAAGAACACTGAAGCTTTCTTT
CASSRPGKNTEAFF
>TRBV5-4|.|TRBJ2-1|.
TGTGCCGGCGGGGATAAGTACAATGAGCAGTTCTTC
CAGGDKYNEQFF
>TRBV7-8|.|TRBJ2-1|few
TGTGCCAGCAGCTTAGCTTACAGGGCCTACAATGAGCAGTTCTTC
CASSLAYRAYNEQFF
>TRBV4-2|TRBD1|TRBJ2-7|.
TGTGCCAGCAGCCAGGCCGACGGGACAGGGGAGGGCTACGAGCAGTACTTC
CASSQADGTGEGYEQYF
>TRBV27|TRBD1|TRBJ1-3|.
TGTGCCAGCAGTCCAGGGACAGGGGGCAACACCATATATTTT
CASSPGTGGNTIYF
>TRBV4-3|.|TRBJ2-1|.
TGCGCCAGCAGCCAAGAGGCCCGGGGGTTGGGCTCCTACAATGAGCAGTTCTTC
CASSQEARGLGSYNEQFF
>TRBV4-1|TRBD1|TRBJ1-5|once
TGCGCCAGCAGCCAAATAAAAACAGGGGGCCAGCCCCAGCATTTT
CASSQIKTGGQPQHF
>TRBV9|TRBD2|TRBJ2-7|few
TGTGCCAGCAGCCCCTCCGGGACTAGCGCCGCCTACGAGCAGTACTTC
CASSPSGTSAAYEQYF
>TRBV10-2|.|TRBJ2-7|.
TGCGCCAGCAGTGGTGGAGCAACCTACGAGCAGTACTTC
CASSGGATYEQYF
>TRBV5-4|.|TRBJ2-7|.
TGTGCCAGCAGCCAGAATGCCAGAGGGTCGGGCTACGAGCAGTACTTC
CASSQNARGSGYEQYF
>TRBV10-2|.|TRBJ1-1|.
TGCGCCAGCAGTGAGCCGCCGCAGGGGCTGAACACTGAAGCTTTCTTT
CASSEPPQGLNTEAFF
>TRBV5-1|TRBD1|TRBJ2-2|.
TGCGCCAGCAGCTTGGCCGGGACAGGGCCCACCGGGGAGCTGTTTTTT
CASSLAGTGPTGELFF
>TRBV6-6|TRBD1|TRBJ2-7|.
TGTGCCAGCAGCTTTACCGGGGCAGGGGGCGAGCAGTACTTC
CASSFTGAGGEQYF
>TRBV5-6|.|TRBJ1-1|.
TGTGCCAGCAGCCTACACACTGAAGCTTTCTTT
CASSLHTEAFF
>TRBV5-1|TRBD1|TRBJ2-1|.
TGCGCCAGCAGCTTGGGACAGGGGGCTGATGAGCAGTTCTTC
CASSLGQGADEQFF
>TRBV7-9|.|TRBJ1-1|.
TGTGCCAGCAGCCCAAGCCCTGTGAACACTGAAGCTTTCTTT
CASSPSPVNTEAFF
>TRBV5-5|.|TRBJ1-1|.
TGTGCCAGCAGCTTGTTCGGGGGGGAAACTGAAGCTTTCTTT
CASSLFGGETEAFF
>TRBV4-3|TRBD2|TRBJ2-1|.
TGCGCCAGCAGCCAAGGGACTAGCGGGGGAATTTACAATGAGCAGTTCTTC
CASSQGTSGGIYNEQFF
>TRBV6-4|TRBD2|TRBJ2-1|.
TGTGCCAGCAGTGACGGACTAGCGGGCAATGAGCAGTTCTTC
CASSDGLAGNEQFF
>TRBV15|TRBD1|TRBJ1-2|.
TGTGCCACCAGCGGACGGGACAGATGGAATAACTATGGCTACACCTTC
CATSGRDRWNNYGYTF
>TRBV6-5|TRBD2|TRBJ2-3|.
TGTGCCAGCAGTTGGCTAGCGGGGGTAGATACGCAGTATTTT
CASSWLAGVDTQYF
>TRBV9|.|TRBJ2-1|.
TGTGCCAGCAGCCCCAGCTCCTACAATGAGCAGTTCTTC
CASSPSSYNEQFF
>TRBV9|.|TRBJ1-2|.
TGTGCCAGCAGCTCTGATGTGACAGTACTACACCCGGGCTACACCTTC
CASSSDVTVLHPGYTF
>TRBV6-5|.|TRBJ2-5|.
TGTGCCAGCACTACAGGGTCAGAGACCCAGTACTTC
CASTTGSETQYF
>TRBV5-1|TRBD1|TRBJ1-1|.
TGCGCCAGCAGCTTGGCGTCCTCAGGGACAGGGCCAACTGAAGCTTTCTTT
CASSLASSGTGPTEAFF
>TRBV9|TRBD2|TRBJ2-7|.
TGTGCCAGCAGCTTGACTAGCGGGGGGCACGAGCAGTACTTC
CASSLTSGGHEQYF
>TRBV10-1|TRBD2|TRBJ2-7|.
TGCGCCAGCAGTACTAGCGGGACCGACGAGCAGTACTTC
CASSTSGTDEQYF
>TRBV29-1|TRBD1|TRBJ1-3|.
TGCAGCGTTGGACCGGACAGGGAAATCTCTGGAAACACCATATATTTT
CSVGPDREISGNTIYF
>TRBV12-5|.|TRBJ1-2|.
TGTGCTAGTGGTCTCGGCTCAGGGTACGGCTACACCTTC
CASGLGSGYGYTF
>TRBV7-9|.|TRBJ2-7|.
TGTGCCAGCAGCTTGTCGACAGGTGCCTCCTACGAGCAGTACTTC
CASSLSTGASYEQYF
>TRBV25-1|TRBD1|TRBJ2-5|.
TGTGCCAGCAGTGACCGGGACAGGGGGCGGGAAGAGACCCAGTACTTC
CASSDRDRGREETQYF
>TRBV27|TRBD2|TRBJ2-1|once
TGTGCCAGCAGTCCGCTCCAGCCGGGACGGCGGACTAGCGGGGTTTTCTACAATGAGCAGTTCTTC
CASSPLQPGRRTSGVFYNEQFF
>TRBV29-1|TRBD2|TRBJ2-7|.
TGCAGCGTCGAGGCAGGGAGGGACTACGAGCAGTACTTC
CSVEAGRDYEQYF
>TRBV27|TRBD2|TRBJ2-7|once
TGTGCCAGCAGTTCGGGACTAGCGAGCGAGCAGTACTTC
CASSSGLASEQYF
>TRBV27|TRBD1|TRBJ1-1|.
TGTGCCAGCAATGGAGAAGGGGACAGGGTGAACACTGAAGCTTTCTTT
CASNGEGDRVNTEAFF
>TRBV5-6|TRBD1|TRBJ2-5|.
TGTGCCAGCAGCCGGACAGGGCGGGAGACCCAGTACTTC
CASSRTGRETQYF